This T cell receptor (beta chain) comes out of a study of OX40 agonist ivuxolimab in advanced cancers. For the study at large: Ivuxolimab was delivered to patients intravenously every 2 weeks at doses spanning 0.01 to 10 mg/kg. People who had prior anti-PD-1, anti-PD-L1 or anti-CTLA-4 therapy could take part, and around 39% had some. The study, taken as a whole, reports: CD8+ T cells averaged more expanded clones than CD4+.

The table came from immunoSEQ multiplex PCR; TCRdb's copy has only in-frame clones and leaves some out. Of 90,000 or so clones detected, about 90% appear once; the ten largest clones hold around 4.5%. Concerning this clone itself: Its target is not known.

Individuals having autoimmune disease history or systemic immunosuppression were not enrolled. This clonotype was obtained from an adult with an advanced solid tumor such as melanoma, head and neck, liver or kidney cancer. Sequenced material: CD4+ or CD8+ T cells sorted from blood, taken in a trial of the OX40 agonist ivuxolimab.

The CDR3, as DNA: TGTGCCCTACGTGGGGGGGCCGAGGAAAAACTGTTTTTT. It is translated as CALRGGAEEKLFF. The gene calls are TRBV28 and TRBJ1-4; tentative D call: TRBD1 (6 bases). Germline V gene lookup returns CDR1 MDHEN and CDR2 SYDVKM. The CDR3 covers 13 residues. V lost 11 bases and J lost 8, with 18 bases in between.